The 20 T cell receptor beta chains below were found in one sample sequenced in a study of T cell changes during pregnancy in multiple sclerosis. This table comes from immunoSEQ multiplex PCR, and its TCRdb copy is limited to in-frame clones, with some not included. This sample has 100,000 or so clones, with just over 90% found just once. Specimen: peripheral blood, collected after pregnancy. The receptors were gathered from a female donor with multiple sclerosis, enrolled in a pregnancy study.

The chain uses TRBV5-4 and TRBJ1-1, with 8 bases aligning to TRBD1. Germline assignment: CDR1 SGHNT and CDR2 YYREEE (reference sequence). V shed 4 bases, J shed 5 bases, and the junction held 7 bases outside the gene matches. CDR3 length: 14 residues. In nucleotides, the CDR3 is TGTGCCAGCAGCCAGGGACAGGTCGGAACTGAAGCTTTCTTT. Translating it yields CASSQGQVGTEAFF.

V usage is TRBV2 and J usage is TRBJ1-4, with a weak D call TRBD1 (5 bases). V shed 7 bases and J shed 4 bases, with 10 bases lying between them. Germline V lookup: CDR1 SNHLY, CDR2 FYNNEI. The CDR3 totals 13 residues. The CDR3 loop is CASMGGDNEKLFF. DNA of the CDR3: TGTGCCAGCATGGGGGGGGATAATGAAAAACTGTTTTTT. The full variable domain, rest sourced from reference TRBV2 and TRBJ1-4, is EPEVTQTPSHQVTQMGQEVILRCVPISNHLYFYWYRQILGQKVEFLVSFYNNEISEKSEIFDDQFSVERPDGSNFTLKIRSTKLEDSAMYFCASMGGDNEKLFFGSGTQLSVL.

The chain is built from TRBV5-1 and TRBJ2-5, with 10 bases aligning to TRBD2. Unmatched junction bases numbered 5, after V lost 2 bases and J lost 1 base. The CDR3 totals 16 residues. Germline loops: CDR1 SGHRS, CDR2 YFSETQ. The CDR3 loop reads CASSFGSGGIQETQYF. The CDR3 DNA reads as TGCGCCAGCAGCTTTGGTAGCGGGGGGATCCAAGAGACCCAGTACTTC.

This rearrangement joins TRBV19 to TRBJ2-5, with no clear D. The V end lost 0 bases, the J end lost 3 bases, and 5 bases lay between the germline ends. The germline CDR1 and CDR2 sequences are LNHDA and SQIVND (reference sequence). CDR3 size: 13 residues. The CDR3 DNA reads TGTGCCAGTAGTATAGACACAGAAGAGACCCAGTACTTC. Translating gives CASSIDTEETQYF.

The V gene is TRBV6-6, the J gene TRBJ1-2, with 8 bases that match TRBD1. The J segment lost 6 bases and the V segment lost 2 bases, leaving 11 bases of the junction unmatched. The CDR3 covers 16 residues. CDR1 is MNHNY, CDR2 SVGAGI, per germline (reference sequence). CDR3 sequence reads: CASSYARTGWTNGYTF. The CDR3 DNA reads as TGTGCCAGCAGTTACGCCAGGACAGGGTGGACAAATGGCTACACCTTC.

The CDR3, as DNA: TGTGCCAGCAGCCCGACGGGGGCTGGAAACACCATATATTTT. As protein: CASSPTGAGNTIYF. The chain uses TRBV5-4 and TRBJ1-3; perhaps TRBD1 as D (5 bases). V lost 4 bases and J 2 bases, leaving 10 bases between the germline ends. This CDR3 region has 14 residues. CDR1 and CDR2 from the germline V gene are SGHNT and YYREEE (reference sequence).

V usage is TRBV7-8 and J usage is TRBJ2-1; TRBD2 matches at 7 bases. Germline CDR1 is SGHVS and CDR2 is FQNEAQ. The CDR3 consists of 14 residues. Losses at the gene ends were 1 base for V and 5 bases for J; bases not matched to a gene: 2. The CDR3 DNA sequence: TGTGCCAGCAGCTTAGTGGGGGGGGACAATGAGCAGTTCTTC. The encoded protein is CASSLVGGDNEQFF.

The CDR3 coding sequence is TGTGCCAGCAGGCGGGGCGGGGGAGGGGGCACTGAAGCTTTCTTT. The encoded protein is CASRRGGGGGTEAFF. The V and J genes are TRBV27 and TRBJ1-1; D perhaps matches TRBD1 (6 bases). CDR1 and CDR2 from the germline V gene are MNHEY and SMNVEV (reference sequence). This CDR3 is built from 15 residues. Between the trimmed V and J ends, which lost 6 bases and 4 bases, there was a span of 18 bases.

This clone turned up a few times. The DNA for the CDR3 is TGTGCCAGCAGCTTGAGGGGGTTAGGGAGCAATCAGCCCCAGCATTTT. This gives the protein CASSLRGLGSNQPQHF. V and J are TRBV5-6 and TRBJ1-5, with D tentatively TRBD1 (6 bases). The CDR3 runs 16 residues. Germline lookup yields CDR1 SGHDT and CDR2 YYEEEE. V dropped 1 base and J dropped 1 base, with 12 bases sitting between them.

The CDR3: CASSPPFSGSRTGELFF. In DNA, the CDR3 is TGTGCCAGCTCACCACCTTTTTCGGGGTCCCGGACCGGGGAGCTGTTTTTT. This chain connects TRBV18 to TRBJ2-2; possibly TRBD2 for D (5 bases). Germline loops: CDR1 KGHSH, CDR2 LQKENI. The CDR3 extends over 17 amino acids. V lost 0 bases and J lost 5, with 16 bases in between.

The chain recombines TRBV15 with TRBJ1-5, with 7 bases that match TRBD1. V shed 0 bases, J shed 0 bases, and the junction held 5 bases outside the gene matches. Germline loops: CDR1 LNHNV, CDR2 YYDKDF (reference sequence). This CDR3 spans 17 amino acids. The CDR3 DNA is TGTGCCACCAGCAGAGATCCGACAGGGTATAGCAATCAGCCCCAGCATTTT. Its translation is CATSRDPTGYSNQPQHF.

The rearrangement links TRBV6-5 to TRBJ1-1, with 7 positions matching TRBD1. This CDR3 has 13 amino acids. With V trimmed by 2 bases and J by 8 bases, 5 bases remained unmatched. Germline values: CDR1 MNHEY, CDR2 SVGAGI. The CDR3 reads CASSYTGQQEAFF. The CDR3 DNA sequence: TGTGCCAGCAGTTACACGGGACAGCAGGAAGCTTTCTTT.

The rearrangement links TRBV6-1 to TRBJ1-2, with 9 bases identical to TRBD1. Germline CDR1 MNHNS, CDR2 SASEGT. V was pared by 3 bases and J by 8 bases, with 1 base of the junction left unmatched. The CDR3 consists of 12 residues. Written as DNA, the CDR3 is TGTGCCAGCAGTGAGGGGACAGGGGGCTACACCTTC. It is translated as CASSEGTGGYTF.

This chain links TRBV10-2 with TRBJ2-1; 7 bases fit TRBD2. The ends lost 2 bases at V and 5 bases at J; junction bases unmatched: 6. CDR3 length: 15 amino acids. Per germline, CDR1 WSHSY and CDR2 SAAADI. CDR3 sequence reads: CASSEIERGHNEQFF. In nucleotides, the CDR3 is TGCGCCAGCAGTGAGATCGAGCGGGGCCACAATGAGCAGTTCTTC.

V and J are TRBV19 and TRBJ2-5; D call uncertain. Germline V gene lookup returns CDR1 LNHDA and CDR2 SQIVND (reference sequence). V was clipped by 1 base and J by 4 bases, with 16 bases between them. CDR3 length: 16 amino acids. The CDR3 sequence: CASSIGWSPSRETQYF. CDR3 bases: TGTGCCAGTAGTATAGGGTGGAGCCCTTCAAGAGAGACCCAGTACTTC. The complete variable domain, with remaining parts taken from reference TRBV19 and TRBJ2-5, reads DGGITQSPKYLFRKEGQNVTLSCEQNLNHDAMYWYRQDPGQGLRLIYYSQIVNDFQKGDIAEGYSVSREKKESFPLTVTSAQKNPTAFYLCASSIGWSPSRETQYFGPGTRLLVL.

The chain employs TRBV30 and TRBJ2-5, with TRBD1 matching over 7 bases. This CDR3 spans 14 amino acids. Trimming removed 0 bases from V and 0 bases from J; junction bases left unmatched: 1. The V gene's germline CDR1 is GTSNPN and CDR2 SVGIG (reference sequence). The CDR3 is CAWSVGQYQETQYF. In DNA form, the CDR3 reads TGTGCCTGGAGTGTGGGACAGTACCAAGAGACCCAGTACTTC.

This chain's CDR3 is CASSLSGVIYNEQFF. CDR3 DNA sequence: TGTGCCAGCAGTCTCAGCGGGGTAATTTACAATGAGCAGTTCTTC. This sequence joins TRBV27 and TRBJ2-1; 7 nucleotides line up with TRBD2. Trimming cost V 5 bases and J 4 bases; bases outside gene matches: 8. This CDR3 contains 15 residues. Germline-derived CDR1 and CDR2 are MNHEY and SMNVEV (reference sequence).

This clone turned up a few times. The gene calls are TRBV6-4 and TRBJ2-7; D might be TRBD2 (5 bases). Germline values: CDR1 MRHNA, CDR2 SNTAGT. The CDR3 runs to 14 residues. Deletions cut 4 bases from V and 2 bases from J, with 12 bases between. The CDR3 DNA reads TGTGCCAGCAGTGCCCTAGCTGGAGCCTACGAGCAGTACTTC. Translating gives CASSALAGAYEQYF.

The chain couples TRBV9 to TRBJ2-5, with TRBD2 as a possible D gene (6 bases). Germline CDR1 SGDLS, CDR2 YYNGEE. V was cut by 0 bases and J by 1 base, with 13 bases left in between. The CDR3 contains 16 residues. In DNA, the CDR3 is TGTGCCAGCAGCGTAGCCCCGACGGGGGTCCAAGAGACCCAGTACTTC. This translates into CASSVAPTGVQETQYF.

This clone was picked up one time. V usage is TRBV19 and J usage is TRBJ2-7, with TRBD2 matching 10 bases. J was trimmed by 5 bases and V by 6 bases; bases with no gene match: 4. The germline V gene encodes CDR1 LNHDA and CDR2 SQIVND (reference sequence). This CDR3 contains 13 residues. The CDR3 sequence: CASSSSGGDEQYF. CDR3 sequence (DNA): TGTGCCAGTAGCTCTAGCGGGGGAGACGAGCAGTACTTC.